Following are 16 T cell receptor beta chains from one sample sequenced in a study of T cell responses to AZD1222 COVID-19 vaccine. Here immunoSEQ multiplex PCR was the method, and the copy in TCRdb shows in-frame clones only, minus some. The table has 200,000 to 250,000 clones, approximately 94% seen once. The sequencing here drew on peripheral blood, taken 28 days after the second dose of the MenACWY control vaccine. These receptors were collected from an adult who received the MenACWY meningococcal vaccine as a control.

The V and J genes are TRBV9 and TRBJ2-1, with 7 bases that match TRBD2. This CDR3 contains 14 residues. Per germline, CDR1 SGDLS and CDR2 YYNGEE. V was clipped by 4 bases and J by 5 bases; unmatched bases: 6. The CDR3 here is CASSPGGLDNEQFF. The DNA for the CDR3 is TGTGCCAGCAGCCCGGGAGGCCTCGACAATGAGCAGTTCTTC.

The V gene is TRBV19, the J gene TRBJ2-1, with D tentatively TRBD1 (6 bases). Germline assignment: CDR1 LNHDA and CDR2 SQIVND (reference sequence). CDR3 length: 15 amino acids. With 4 bases removed from V and 0 bases from J, the gap between germline ends came to 10 bases. CDR3 sequence (DNA): TGTGCCAGTAGTAACAGGGCAGGCTCCTACAATGAGCAGTTCTTC. Amino acid sequence: CASSNRAGSYNEQFF.

This chain joins TRBV11-3 and TRBJ2-7; the match to TRBD2 covers 12 bases. The CDR3 sequence is 15 residues long. CDR1 SGHNT and CDR2 YENEEA come from the germline V gene. V shed 5 bases, J shed 0 bases, and the junction held 2 bases outside the gene matches. The CDR3 spells CASSKLAGGSYEQYF. The DNA for the CDR3 is TGTGCCAGCAGCAAACTAGCGGGGGGCTCCTACGAGCAGTACTTC. The whole variable domain, filled in from reference TRBV11-3 and TRBJ2-7, reads EAGVVQSPRYKIIEKKQPVAFWCNPISGHNTLYWYLQNLGQGPELLIRYENEEAVDDSQLPKDRFSAERLKGVDSTLKIQPAELGDSAVYLCASSKLAGGSYEQYFGPGTRLTVT.

The V and J genes are TRBV19 and TRBJ2-7; 7 nucleotides align to TRBD2. Trimming took 3 bases from V and 6 from J; bases not matched to a gene: 8. The CDR3 spans 14 residues. CDR1 and CDR2 from the germline V gene are LNHDA and SQIVND (reference sequence). The CDR3 region is CASSIQRLASEQYF. Here the CDR3 DNA reads TGTGCCAGTAGTATTCAGCGACTAGCAAGCGAGCAGTACTTC.

This sequence joins TRBV28 and TRBJ1-5, with unresolved D. This CDR3 is built from 13 residues. Germline assignment: CDR1 MDHEN and CDR2 SYDVKM. V lost 1 base and J 0 bases, leaving 1 base between the germline ends. CDR3 nucleotide sequence: TGTGCCAGCAGTTTATATAGCAATCAGCCCCAGCATTTT. Protein product: CASSLYSNQPQHF.

The V call is TRBV6-2 or TRBV6-3, the J call TRBJ1-5, with 10 bases lining up with TRBD1. This CDR3 region has 17 residues. The J segment lost 4 bases and the V segment lost 2 bases, leaving 8 bases of the junction unmatched. Looked up from germline, CDR1 is MNHEY and CDR2 is SVGEGT. The CDR3 region is CASSYDRGLSGNQPQHF. The CDR3 DNA follows: TGTGCCAGCAGTTACGACAGGGGGCTCAGTGGAAATCAGCCCCAGCATTTT.

DNA for the CDR3: TGCGCCAGCAGTGAGTCGACGGGGGGCTGGGGGACCCAGTACTTC. This translates into CASSESTGGWGTQYF. The chain links TRBV10-2 to TRBJ2-5; possibly TRBD2 for D (7 bases). This CDR3 has 15 amino acids. The ends were cut back, 0 bases at V and 7 bases at J, with 15 bases in the middle. CDR1 is WSHSY, CDR2 SAAADI, per germline.

The rearrangement uses TRBV15 and TRBJ1-5; 7 bases are shared with TRBD1. There are 13 residues in the CDR3. Germline V lookup: CDR1 LNHNV, CDR2 YYDKDF (reference sequence). Unmatched junction bases numbered 5, after V lost 5 bases and J lost 7 bases. The CDR3 DNA sequence: TGTGCCACCAGCGGGACAGCTAGCCAGCCCCAGCATTTT. Translation gives CATSGTASQPQHF.

This clone was observed a single time. This CDR3 reads CASRPEYYGAQYF. CDR3 sequence (DNA): TGTGCCAGCAGACCAGAGTACTATGGGGCCCAGTACTTC. The gene calls are TRBV27 and TRBJ2-5; D gene ambiguous. Per germline, CDR1 MNHEY and CDR2 SMNVEV (reference sequence). This CDR3 is built from 13 residues. Trimming removed 6 bases from V and 9 bases from J, with 17 bases in between.

V and J are TRBV7-2 and TRBJ1-6; D remains ambiguous. Germline CDR1 SGHTA, CDR2 FQGNSA. V was pared by 3 bases and J by 4 bases, with 10 bases between. There are 15 residues in the CDR3. CDR3 nucleotide sequence: TGTGCCAGCAGCTTCATGGGTCCTTATAATTCACCCCTCCACTTT. Its translation: CASSFMGPYNSPLHF.

The chain uses TRBV12-5 and TRBJ1-2; D perhaps matches TRBD1 (5 bases). Germline V gives CDR1 LGHNT, CDR2 FRNRAP. This CDR3 spans 13 amino acids. The V end lost 5 bases, the J end lost 6 bases, and 13 bases lay between the germline ends. As DNA, the CDR3 is TGTGCTAGTGGTAACCGGGACGCCGATGGCTACACCTTC. This encodes CASGNRDADGYTF.

The CDR3 DNA reads TGTGCCAGCAGTTTATTGGGACAATCAGAGACCCAGTACTTC. It yields the protein CASSLLGQSETQYF. The J gene is TRBJ2-5, the V gene TRBV27; weak D call: TRBD1 (6 bases). Germline V CDR1 and CDR2: MNHEY, SMNVEV (reference sequence). The V and J ends lost 1 base and 4 bases respectively, with 10 bases between them. The length of the CDR3 is 14 residues.

The rearrangement links TRBV6-1 to TRBJ2-5; TRBD1 agrees at 7 bases. There are 15 residues in the CDR3. With 3 bases clipped from V and 6 bases from J, the junction kept 10 bases outside the gene matches. Germline loops: CDR1 MNHNS, CDR2 SASEGT. CDR3 sequence reads: CASSDRGQGVKTQYF. Written as DNA, the CDR3 is TGTGCCAGCAGTGATAGGGGGCAGGGGGTAAAGACCCAGTACTTC.

The chain combines TRBV10-3 with TRBJ1-5; 8 bases line up with TRBD1. Germline-derived CDR1 and CDR2 are ENHRY and SYGVKD. Trimming removed 10 bases from V and 5 bases from J; junction bases left unmatched: 10. The CDR3 consists of 14 residues. The DNA for the CDR3 is TGTGCCACCAACCCACAGGGGGTCGATCAGCCCCAGCATTTT. Its protein product is CATNPQGVDQPQHF.

V usage is TRBV9 and J usage is TRBJ2-3; TRBD2 matches 10 bases. CDR1 is SGDLS and CDR2 is YYNGEE in the germline V gene. The CDR3 spans 15 residues. Trimming removed 3 bases from V and 6 bases from J; junction bases left unmatched: 7. As DNA, the CDR3 is TGTGCCAGCAGCGCCCGGGTAGCGGGAGGTGATACGCAGTATTTT. Amino acids: CASSARVAGGDTQYF.

This clone was counted a single time. V gene TRBV7-3 combines with J gene TRBJ1-4, with D uncertain. The CDR3 spans 13 residues. Per germline, CDR1 SGHTA and CDR2 FQGTGA. Trimming cost V 11 bases and J 7 bases, with 17 bases left between them. The CDR3 DNA sequence: TGTGCCGGCCTTGTGATGTGGGGTGAAAAACTGTTTTTT. This encodes CAGLVMWGEKLFF.